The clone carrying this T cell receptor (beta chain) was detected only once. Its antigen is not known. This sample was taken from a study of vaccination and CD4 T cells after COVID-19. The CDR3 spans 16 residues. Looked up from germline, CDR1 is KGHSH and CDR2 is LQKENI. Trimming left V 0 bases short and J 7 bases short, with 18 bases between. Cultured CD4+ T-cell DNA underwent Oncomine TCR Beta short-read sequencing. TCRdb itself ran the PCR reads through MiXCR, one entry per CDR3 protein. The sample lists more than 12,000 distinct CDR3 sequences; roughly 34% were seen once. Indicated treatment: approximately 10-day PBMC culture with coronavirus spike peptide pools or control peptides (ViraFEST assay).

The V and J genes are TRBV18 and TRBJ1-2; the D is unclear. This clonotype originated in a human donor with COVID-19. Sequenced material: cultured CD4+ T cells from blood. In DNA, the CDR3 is TGTGCCAGCTCACCACCGAGTTCGCGACTGGGAGGTGGCTACACCTTC. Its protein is CASSPPSSRLGGGYTF.